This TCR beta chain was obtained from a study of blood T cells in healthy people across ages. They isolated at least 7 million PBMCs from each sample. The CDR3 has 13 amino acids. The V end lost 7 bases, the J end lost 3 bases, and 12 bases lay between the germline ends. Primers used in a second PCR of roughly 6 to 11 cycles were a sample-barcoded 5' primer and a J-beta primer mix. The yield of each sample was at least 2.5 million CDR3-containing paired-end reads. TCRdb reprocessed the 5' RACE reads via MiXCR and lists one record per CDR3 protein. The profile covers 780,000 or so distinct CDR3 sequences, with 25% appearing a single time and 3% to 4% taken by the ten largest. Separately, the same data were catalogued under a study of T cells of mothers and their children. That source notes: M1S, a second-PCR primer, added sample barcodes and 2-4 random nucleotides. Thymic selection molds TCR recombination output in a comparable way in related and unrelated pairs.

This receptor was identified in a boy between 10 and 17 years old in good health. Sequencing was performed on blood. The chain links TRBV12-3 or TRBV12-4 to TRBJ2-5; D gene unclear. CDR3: CASTPRLEETQYF. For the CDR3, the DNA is TGTGCCAGCACCCCGAGGTTGGAAGAGACCCAGTACTTC.